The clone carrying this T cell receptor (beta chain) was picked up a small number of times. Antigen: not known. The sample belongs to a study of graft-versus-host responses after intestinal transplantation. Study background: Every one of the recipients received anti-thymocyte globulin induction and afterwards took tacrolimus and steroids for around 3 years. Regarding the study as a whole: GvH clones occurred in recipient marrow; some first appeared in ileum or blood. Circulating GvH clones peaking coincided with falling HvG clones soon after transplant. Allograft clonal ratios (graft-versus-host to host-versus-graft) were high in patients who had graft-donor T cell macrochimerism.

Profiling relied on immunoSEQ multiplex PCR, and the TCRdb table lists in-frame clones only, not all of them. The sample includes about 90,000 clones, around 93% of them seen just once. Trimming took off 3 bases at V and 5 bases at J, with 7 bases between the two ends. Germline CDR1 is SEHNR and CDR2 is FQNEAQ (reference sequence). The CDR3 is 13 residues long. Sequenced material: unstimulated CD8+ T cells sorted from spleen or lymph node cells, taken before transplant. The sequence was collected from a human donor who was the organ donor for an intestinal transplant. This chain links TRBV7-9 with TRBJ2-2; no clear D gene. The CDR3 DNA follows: TGTGCCAGCAGCTTTGGAGTAACCGGGGAGCTGTTTTTT. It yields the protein CASSFGVTGELFF. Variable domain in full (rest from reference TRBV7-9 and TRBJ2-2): DTGVSQNPRHKITKRGQNVTFRCDPISEHNRLYWYRQTLGQGPEFLTYFQNEAQLEKSRLLSDRFSAERPKGSFSTLEIQRTEQGDSAMYLCASSFGVTGELFFGEGSRLTVL.